The table lists the clone carrying this T cell receptor beta chain with a count of one. The sample originates from a study of blood T cell repertoires in COVID-19. The trim removed 4 bases at V and 2 bases at J, leaving 4 bases unmatched. The CDR3 loop spans 15 amino acids. Germline CDR1 reads MNHEY; CDR2 reads SVGEGT. The method was immunoSEQ multiplex PCR; TCRdb's version includes in-frame clones alone and lacks a portion of them. Found here are about 150,000 clones, under 90% of them singletons; the top ten hold more than 5.5%. The source material was PBMCs or T cells enriched from blood (not recorded which). This receptor was taken from a man between 45 and 60 years old who had recovered from COVID-19. This chain links TRBV6-2 or TRBV6-3 with TRBJ2-7, with TRBD2 identical over 11 bases. The CDR3 sequence: CASSSPGLAAYEQYF. CDR3 in DNA: TGTGCCAGCAGTTCACCGGGACTAGCGGCCTACGAGCAGTACTTC.